This T cell receptor (beta chain) was recorded in a study of cytomegalovirus exposure and HLA in healthy donors (dated by TCRdb to the late 2010s). Regarding the research as a whole: According to an earlier analysis of a few hundred of the donors, 150 million to 200 million T cells yielded some 120 million unique TCR beta sequences and 276 Gb of sequence data. The later analysis used no new phenotypic data to find candidate immune exposures, relying instead on TCR beta sequences and their occurrence across donors. An earlier analysis of roughly 600 of the donors used high-throughput TCR beta sequencing to judge whether each TCR beta V gene segment behaved as functional or pseudogenic. Around 320 gigabases of sequencing data and 78 million or so unique TCR sequences were included in an early release covering under 650 HLA-typed donors. To predict cytomegalovirus infection status, the study brought together high-throughput TCR immunosequencing, statistical association of individual TCRs with disease status, and machine learning. A later analysis re-examined previously published TCR beta repertoires from roughly 650 donors and added high-resolution HLA genotyping to investigate patterns of TCR occurrence. The aim of the study was to test whether cataloging public T cell receptors could identify signatures of past pathogen exposure. The T cell repertoires of under 700 subjects were profiled by immunosequencing and related to cytomegalovirus serostatus. In a later genetic analysis, genome-wide SNP genotypes for 398 of the 666 donors were used, and that subset was treated as a discovery cohort. The number of donors typed differed by locus, with roughly 620-630 for A, B, C, DRB1 and DQB1, roughly 550 for DQA1, nearly 610 for DPA1, and around 460 for DPB1. Of the roughly 400 genotyped donors, 81% were placed in the genetic ancestry cluster associated with self-reported Caucasian donors. Among about 400 genotyped donors of the cohort, an average of roughly 230,000 unique TCR beta nucleotide sequences was sequenced per donor, of which roughly 17% were non-productive. About 5 DR-DQ haplotypes were handled as single units for association and clustering, since linkage in the cohort was strong. Donor age, sex, ethnicity and CMV serostatus were compiled together with the repertoire data. Every discovery cohort repertoire had been produced on one sequencing platform. Along with the roughly 670-subject first cohort, a separate validation cohort of about 110 different subjects was used. Class I and class II HLA loci were covered by the typing at four-digit resolution.

The cohort consisted of 650 to 700 healthy bone marrow donors. At the time of sampling, every cohort member was nominally healthy, though immune exposures that went unrecorded were likely present. The donor was CMV seronegative and belonged to the group of 352 seronegative cohort members. A peripheral blood sample was collected from each donor, and TCR beta sequencing was performed on peripheral blood mononuclear cells. The Qiagen DNeasy Blood Extraction Kit was used to extract genomic DNA from the blood cell samples. In regard to this clone: The target of this receptor is not known. No clone much larger than this one lies a single base away; base qualities are absent.

Receptor libraries were prepared by the immunoSEQ multiplex PCR assay. The multiplex PCR relied on a mix of 60 forward primers for TCR Vbeta segments and 13 reverse primers for TCR Jbeta segments. The CDR3 region of rearranged TCR beta genes was amplified from genomic DNA with a multiplex PCR assay. The Illumina HiSeq System was used to sequence the amplified TCR beta libraries as 87-base-pair reads. The source study handled its data this way. A later analysis counted approximately 84 million unique TCR beta chains across the 650 to 800 repertoires, and some 11 million of these chains were shared by at least two donors. To remove PCR and sequencing errors, raw reads were error-corrected and collapsed into unique sequences using a nearest-neighbor algorithm that merged closely related sequences. To assign V, D and J gene segments, CDR3 sequences were aligned to IMGT reference sequences. Each retained sequence needed at least a six-nucleotide match to both a V gene segment and a J gene segment. A rearrangement counted as productive if the CDR3 had no stop codons and remained in frame with V and J, and every other rearrangement counted as non-productive. CDR3 was defined according to IMGT convention as the region running from the second conserved V-encoded cysteine to the conserved J-encoded phenylalanine. In an earlier analysis of some 550 of the donors, sequences lacking an unambiguous match to a single V gene segment were excluded. In an earlier analysis of about 590 of the donors, a V segment was called functional when productive rearrangements were above 56.7%, and segregating when the standard deviation between donors exceeded 5%. To diagnose cytomegalovirus status from the catalog of TCR beta chain sequences, a statistical classification framework was built. V and J gene assignment, in a later analysis, came from comparing TCR nucleotide sequences with IMGT/GENE-DB human TR gene sequences. A later analysis assigned CDR3 sequences and most-parsimonious VDJ recombination scenarios with the TCRdist pipeline. In a later analysis, every TCR beta chain was defined by the combination of its CDR3 amino acid sequence and its V-gene family, and reads without a unique V-gene family were dropped. To address suspected cross-contamination and a sequencing artifact, a later analysis removed over 500 highly shared, low-generation-probability nucleotide sequences. A later analysis calculated a clonal expansion index for each public chain from normalized within-repertoire ranks of inferred template counts. Generation probabilities in a later analysis came from a VDJ recombination model fitted to out-of-frame rearrangements, and those results were checked against IGoR. In a later analysis, hypergeometric tests were used to score TCR-TCR, TCR-HLA and TCR-CMV co-occurrence, with a repertoire-size bias correction applied to TCR pairs. A later analysis estimated false discovery rates by permuting HLA or CMV assignments 20 times. In a later analysis, co-occurring TCRs were grouped with DBSCAN, and TCRdist sequence similarity was added when clustering was performed within HLA-allele-positive subsets. Repertoires with fewer than 30,000 or more than 120,000 public chains were left out of co-occurrence clustering, as were several repertoires with anomalous nucleotide sharing. Drawn from immuneACCESS, this table holds only the in-frame rearrangements with V and J called that TCRdb kept. Clones are partly lost; checked studies trace under half to an unresolved V gene and leave the rest unexplained. That table gives V, J and clone size, and the DNA gave D and trimming. The sample yields around 100,000 clones; about 70% were counted once. The ten largest clones take up 1.5% to 2% of the sample.

Study-wide findings and limitations: A cluster of highly shared sequence variants was judged likely to be a technical artifact of the sequencing pipeline. Roughly uniform sequencing depth across donors was assumed in presence/absence analyses, although this assumption may not hold. In a later analysis, several top co-occurrence clusters were reported to appear linked to parvovirus B19, influenza, CMV and Epstein-Barr virus. According to a later analysis, TCR association rates differed among HLA loci, with DRB1 alleles showing the most associated TCRs and HLA-C alleles showing the fewest. For the cohort, immune exposure information was limited to CMV serostatus. In an earlier analysis of more than 450 of the donors, most TCR beta V segments were observed in productive rearrangements about 87% or about 30% of the time, broadly matching IMGT annotations. The cohort was sequenced for TCR beta chains only, and without alpha or paired-chain data the features that could be detected were limited. A further reported finding was that TCR beta sequences accurately predicted the HLA-A and HLA-B alleles for most subjects in the first cohort. In a later analysis, HLA-associated TCR beta chains showed more clonal expansion and lower generation probabilities than non-associated chains that were equally common. Because counts were too low, roughly 17 rarely observed V segments, including chromosome 9 orphons, were left out of the earlier analysis of some 640 of the donors. In a later genetic analysis, fewer N-insertions in productive TCRs were reported among donors in an Asian-associated ancestry cluster than the 666-donor mean. Linkage disequilibrium might explain the correlated functional status among segregating V segments, but an unknown experimental factor could not be ruled out. According to a later analysis, most CMV-associated TCR beta chains appeared to be HLA-restricted, and the HLA associations seemed to be driven largely by CMV exposure. A few of the identified cytomegalovirus-associated TCR beta chains were confirmed in vitro to be specific for cytomegalovirus antigens. Most TCR sequences were observed very rarely across donors, whereas some public TCRs were present in many individuals. The study gave a list of about 170 TCR beta chains associated with cytomegalovirus. Because HLA typing was unavailable for some donors at each locus, only the typed subset was used in association tests. When HLA alleles, especially DR and DQ, strongly co-occurred, attributing TCR associations to individual alleles was difficult. In both the original and validation cohorts, the classifier was reported to diagnose cytomegalovirus status with high specificity and sensitivity. The authors suggested that the approach could potentially be extended to other disease states and immunological phenotypes. V-gene and J-gene trimming of TCR beta chains was associated with a missense DCLRE1C variant in a later genetic analysis, and the association was replicated in an independent cohort. Specific HLA alleles were associated with over 15,000 TCR beta sequences at a false discovery rate of 0.05 in a later analysis.

Input material: PBMCs. This receptor was taken from a woman in her forties in good health and CMV-seronegative.

Here the CDR3 is given as CASSYGGGVGELFF. The bases are TGTGCCAGCAGTTACGGGGGGGGAGTCGGGGAGCTGTTTTTT. The chain couples TRBV6-5 to TRBJ2-2; 7 middle bases align to TRBD2. V is pruned by 2 bases and J by 7 bases, leaving 4 bases of the junction without a gene match. Spanning cysteine to phenylalanine, the CDR3 consists of 14 amino acids. The retained sequence is limited to the CDR3, 42 bases, with the frame set at the first base. CDR1 and CDR2 are read off the germline V gene as MNHEY and SVGAGI.